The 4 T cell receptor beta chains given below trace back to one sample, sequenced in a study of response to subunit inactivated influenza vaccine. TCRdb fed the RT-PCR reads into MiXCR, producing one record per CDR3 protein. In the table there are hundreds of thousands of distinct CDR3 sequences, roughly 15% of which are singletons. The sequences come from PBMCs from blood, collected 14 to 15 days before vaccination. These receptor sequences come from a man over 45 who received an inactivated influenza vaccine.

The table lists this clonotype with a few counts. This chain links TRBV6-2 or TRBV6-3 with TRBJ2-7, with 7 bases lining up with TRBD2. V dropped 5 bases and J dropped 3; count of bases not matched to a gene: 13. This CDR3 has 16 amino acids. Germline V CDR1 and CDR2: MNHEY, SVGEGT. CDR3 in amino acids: CASSNPGLTEHYEQYF. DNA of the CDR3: TGTGCCAGCAGTAACCCGGGACTAACGGAACACTACGAGCAGTACTTC.

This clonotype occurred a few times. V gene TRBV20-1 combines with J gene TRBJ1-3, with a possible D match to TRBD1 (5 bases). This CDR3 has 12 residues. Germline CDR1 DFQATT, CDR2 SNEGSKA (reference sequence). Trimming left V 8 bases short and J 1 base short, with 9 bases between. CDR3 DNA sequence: TGCAGTATTCAGGGTTCTGGAAACACCATATATTTT. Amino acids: CSIQGSGNTIYF.

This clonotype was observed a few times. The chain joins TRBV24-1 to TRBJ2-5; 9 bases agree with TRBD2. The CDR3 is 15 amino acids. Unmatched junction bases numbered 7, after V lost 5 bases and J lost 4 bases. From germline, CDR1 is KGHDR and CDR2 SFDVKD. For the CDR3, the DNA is TGTGCCACCAGTGGCTGGGGTAGCGGGAGAGAGACCCAGTACTTC. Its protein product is CATSGWGSGRETQYF.

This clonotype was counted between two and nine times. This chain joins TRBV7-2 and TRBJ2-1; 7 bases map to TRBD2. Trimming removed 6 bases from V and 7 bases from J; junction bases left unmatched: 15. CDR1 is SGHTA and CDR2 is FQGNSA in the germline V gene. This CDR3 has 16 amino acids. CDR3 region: CASRPVAGAGRNEQFF. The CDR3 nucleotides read TGTGCCAGCAGACCAGTCGCGGGAGCTGGGAGAAATGAGCAGTTCTTC.